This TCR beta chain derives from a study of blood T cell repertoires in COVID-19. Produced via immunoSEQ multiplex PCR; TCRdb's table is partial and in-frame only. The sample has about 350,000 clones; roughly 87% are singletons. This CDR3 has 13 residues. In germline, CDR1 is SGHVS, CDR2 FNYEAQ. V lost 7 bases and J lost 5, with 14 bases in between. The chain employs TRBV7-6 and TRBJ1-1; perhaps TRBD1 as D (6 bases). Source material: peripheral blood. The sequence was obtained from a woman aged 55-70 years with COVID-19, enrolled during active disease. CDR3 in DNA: TGTGCCAGCACGCCGGGACACCAAACTGAAGCTTTCTTT. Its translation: CASTPGHQTEAFF.